The T cell receptor beta chain under discussion was sequenced for a study of CD8 T cells in Susac syndrome. The authors negatively isolated CD8+ and CD4+ T cells and FACS-enriched TEMRA cells. Random hexamers served to reverse transcribe about 0.5 to 1 ug RNA. One entry per CDR3 protein results from TCRdb running MiXCR on the immunoSEQ multiplex PCR reads. The sample consists of over 100,000 distinct CDR3 sequences, around 93% of them appearing once. Germline CDR1 MNHEY, CDR2 SVGEGT. The CDR3 is made up of 15 amino acids. V was clipped by 1 base and J by 2 bases, with 11 bases between them. The origin of this receptor is a human donor in good health. Sequencing was done on a sample of CD8+ T cells from PBMCs. The chain is built from TRBV6-2 or TRBV6-3 and TRBJ1-1; D is unclear. The CDR3 DNA sequence: TGTGCCAGCAGTTACTTCCCGCGGGGAAACACTGAAGCTTTCTTT. It yields the protein CASSYFPRGNTEAFF.